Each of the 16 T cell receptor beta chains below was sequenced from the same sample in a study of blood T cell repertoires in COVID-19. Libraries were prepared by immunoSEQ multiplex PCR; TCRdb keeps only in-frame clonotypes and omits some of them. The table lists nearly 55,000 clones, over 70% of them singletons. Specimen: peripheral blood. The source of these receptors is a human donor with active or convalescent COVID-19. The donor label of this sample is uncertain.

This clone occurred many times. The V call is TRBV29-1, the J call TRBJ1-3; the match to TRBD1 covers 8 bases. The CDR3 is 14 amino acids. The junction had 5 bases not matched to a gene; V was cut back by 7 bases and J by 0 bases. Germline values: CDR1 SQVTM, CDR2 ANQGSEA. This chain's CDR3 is CSAGQGASGNTIYF. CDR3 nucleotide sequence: TGCAGCGCAGGACAGGGCGCCTCTGGAAACACCATATATTTT.

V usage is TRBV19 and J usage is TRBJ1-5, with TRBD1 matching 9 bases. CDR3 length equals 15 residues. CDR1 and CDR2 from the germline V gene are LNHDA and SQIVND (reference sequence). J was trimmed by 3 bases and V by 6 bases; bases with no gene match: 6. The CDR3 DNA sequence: TGTGCCAGTAGGGGACAGGGAATCTTCAATCAGCCCCAGCATTTT. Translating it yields CASRGQGIFNQPQHF. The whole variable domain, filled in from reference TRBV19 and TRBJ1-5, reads DGGITQSPKYLFRKEGQNVTLSCEQNLNHDAMYWYRQDPGQGLRLIYYSQIVNDFQKGDIAEGYSVSREKKESFPLTVTSAQKNPTAFYLCASRGQGIFNQPQHFGDGTRLSIL.

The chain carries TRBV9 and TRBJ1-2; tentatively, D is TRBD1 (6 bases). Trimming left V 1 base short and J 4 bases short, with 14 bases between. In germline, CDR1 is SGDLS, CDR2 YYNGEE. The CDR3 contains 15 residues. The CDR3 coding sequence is TGTGCCAGCAGCGTATCCACAGGGTCGGTCTATGGCTACACCTTC. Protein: CASSVSTGSVYGYTF. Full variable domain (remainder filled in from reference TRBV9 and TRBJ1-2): DSGVTQTPKHLITATGQRVTLRCSPRSGDLSVYWYQQSLDQGLQFLIQYYNGEERAKGNILERFSAQQFPDLHSELNLSSLELGDSALYFCASSVSTGSVYGYTFGSGTRLTVV.

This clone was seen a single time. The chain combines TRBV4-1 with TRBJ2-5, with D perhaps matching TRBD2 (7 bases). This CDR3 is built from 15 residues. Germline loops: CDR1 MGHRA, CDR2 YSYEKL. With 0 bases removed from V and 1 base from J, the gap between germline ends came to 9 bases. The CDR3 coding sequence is TGCGCCAGCAGCCAAGAGGGAGGGGGCCAAGAGACCCAGTACTTC. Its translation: CASSQEGGGQETQYF.

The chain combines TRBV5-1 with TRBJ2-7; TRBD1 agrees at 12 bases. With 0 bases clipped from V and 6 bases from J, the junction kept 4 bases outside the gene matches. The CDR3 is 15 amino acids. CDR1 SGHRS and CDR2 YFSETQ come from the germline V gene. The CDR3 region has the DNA TGCGCCAGCAGCTTGGGCGGGACAGGGGGCTTCGAGCAGTACTTC. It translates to CASSLGGTGGFEQYF.

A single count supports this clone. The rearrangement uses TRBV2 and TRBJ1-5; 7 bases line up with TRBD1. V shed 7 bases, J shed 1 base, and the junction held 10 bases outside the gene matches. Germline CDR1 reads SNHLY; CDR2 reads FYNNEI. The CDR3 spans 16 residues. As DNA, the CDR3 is TGTGCCAGCAACAGGGGTTCAAGCTTGAGCAATCAGCCCCAGCATTTT. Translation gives CASNRGSSLSNQPQHF. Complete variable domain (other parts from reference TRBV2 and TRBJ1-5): EPEVTQTPSHQVTQMGQEVILRCVPISNHLYFYWYRQILGQKVEFLVSFYNNEISEKSEIFDDQFSVERPDGSNFTLKIRSTKLEDSAMYFCASNRGSSLSNQPQHFGDGTRLSIL.

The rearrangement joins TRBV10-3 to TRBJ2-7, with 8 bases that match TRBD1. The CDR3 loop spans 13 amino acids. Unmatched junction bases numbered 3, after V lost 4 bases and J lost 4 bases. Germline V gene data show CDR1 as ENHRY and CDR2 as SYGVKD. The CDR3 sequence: CAISAGGHYEQYF. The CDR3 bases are TGTGCCATCAGTGCAGGGGGCCATTACGAGCAGTACTTC.

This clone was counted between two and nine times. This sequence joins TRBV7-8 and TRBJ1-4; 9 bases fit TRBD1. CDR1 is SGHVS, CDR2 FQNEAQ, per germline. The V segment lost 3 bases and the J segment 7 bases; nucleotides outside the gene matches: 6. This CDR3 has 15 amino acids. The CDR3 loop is CASSFEDRGGEKLFF. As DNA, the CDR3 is TGTGCCAGCAGCTTCGAGGACAGGGGAGGTGAAAAACTGTTTTTT.

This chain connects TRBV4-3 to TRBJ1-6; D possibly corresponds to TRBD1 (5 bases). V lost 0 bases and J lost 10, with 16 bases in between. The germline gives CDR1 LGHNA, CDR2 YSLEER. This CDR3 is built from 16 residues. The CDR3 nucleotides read TGCGCCAGCAGCCAAGATGGGCAACAGGTTCTCTCACCCCTCCACTTT. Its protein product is CASSQDGQQVLSPLHF.

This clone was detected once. Here the CDR3 reads CATSSSTDTQYF. CDR3 DNA: TGTGCCACCAGCTCTAGCACAGATACGCAGTATTTT. This sequence joins TRBV24-1 and TRBJ2-3; D not resolved. CDR1 KGHDR and CDR2 SFDVKD come from the germline V gene. Trimming took off 7 bases at V and 0 bases at J, with 4 bases between the two ends. The CDR3 contains 12 residues.

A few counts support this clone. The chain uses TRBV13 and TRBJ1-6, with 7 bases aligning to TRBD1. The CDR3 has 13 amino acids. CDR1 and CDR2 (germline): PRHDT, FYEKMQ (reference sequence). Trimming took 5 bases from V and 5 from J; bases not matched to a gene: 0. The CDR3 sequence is CASSGQDNSPLHF. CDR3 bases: TGTGCCAGCAGCGGACAGGATAATTCACCCCTCCACTTT.

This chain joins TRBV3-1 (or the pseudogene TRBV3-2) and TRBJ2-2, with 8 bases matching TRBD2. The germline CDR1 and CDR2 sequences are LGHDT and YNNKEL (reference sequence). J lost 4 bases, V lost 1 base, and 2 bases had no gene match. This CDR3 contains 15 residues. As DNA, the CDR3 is TGTGCCAGCAGCCAAGCCGGGAGGGGCACCGGGGAGCTGTTTTTT. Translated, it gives CASSQAGRGTGELFF.

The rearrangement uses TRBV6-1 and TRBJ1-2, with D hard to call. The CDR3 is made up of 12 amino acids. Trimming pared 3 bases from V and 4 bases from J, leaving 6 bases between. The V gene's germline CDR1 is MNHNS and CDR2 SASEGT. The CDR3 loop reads CASSDRGYGYTF. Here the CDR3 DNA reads TGTGCCAGCAGTGACCGGGGCTATGGCTACACCTTC.

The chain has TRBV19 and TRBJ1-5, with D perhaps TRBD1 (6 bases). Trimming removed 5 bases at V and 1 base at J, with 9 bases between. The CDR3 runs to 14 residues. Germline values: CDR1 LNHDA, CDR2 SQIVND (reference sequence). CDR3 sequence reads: CASSVQGSNQPQHF. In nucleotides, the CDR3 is TGTGCCAGTAGTGTACAGGGAAGCAATCAGCCCCAGCATTTT.

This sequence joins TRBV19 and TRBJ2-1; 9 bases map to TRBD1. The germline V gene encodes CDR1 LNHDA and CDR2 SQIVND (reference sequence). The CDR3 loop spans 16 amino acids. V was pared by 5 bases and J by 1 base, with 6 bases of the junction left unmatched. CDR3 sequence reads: CASSDSGTGSYNEQFF. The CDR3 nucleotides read TGTGCCAGTAGTGACTCCGGGACAGGGTCCTACAATGAGCAGTTCTTC.

CDR3 DNA: TGTGCCAGCAGCCCGATCGGGGGGCCCCGTGAAGCTTTCTTT. It translates to CASSPIGGPREAFF. The gene calls are TRBV3-1 (or the pseudogene TRBV3-2) and TRBJ1-1, with D possibly being TRBD1 (6 bases). Germline V gives CDR1 LGHDT, CDR2 YNNKEL (reference sequence). The CDR3 runs 14 residues. Trimming left V 4 bases short and J 7 bases short, with 16 bases between.